This T cell receptor beta chain was captured by sequencing in a study of blood T cell repertoires in COVID-19. Overall study context: T cells, B-cell-depleted T cells, or PBMCs provided the cDNA or gDNA that served as material.

Per the study methods: Estimation of nucleated cell counts relied on the amplification of reference gene primers. Only in-frame clones appear in the TCRdb table, and some are missing; sequencing was by immunoSEQ multiplex PCR. V and J calls and clone size are those listed in that table; D and trimming were worked out from the DNA. The sample records 150,000 to 200,000 clones, roughly 90% being singletons. The ends lost 0 bases at V and 5 bases at J; junction bases unmatched: 9. The germline gives CDR1 SGHRS, CDR2 YFSETQ. The CDR3 contains 17 residues. The chain recombines TRBV5-1 with TRBJ2-2; 8 bases are a match to TRBD1. The receptor comes from a man in his 60s with active or convalescent COVID-19. The sequencing input was peripheral blood. The chain's CDR3 is CASSLEVARGRTGELFF. Here the CDR3 DNA reads TGCGCCAGCAGCTTGGAGGTCGCCAGGGGGCGGACCGGGGAGCTGTTTTTT.